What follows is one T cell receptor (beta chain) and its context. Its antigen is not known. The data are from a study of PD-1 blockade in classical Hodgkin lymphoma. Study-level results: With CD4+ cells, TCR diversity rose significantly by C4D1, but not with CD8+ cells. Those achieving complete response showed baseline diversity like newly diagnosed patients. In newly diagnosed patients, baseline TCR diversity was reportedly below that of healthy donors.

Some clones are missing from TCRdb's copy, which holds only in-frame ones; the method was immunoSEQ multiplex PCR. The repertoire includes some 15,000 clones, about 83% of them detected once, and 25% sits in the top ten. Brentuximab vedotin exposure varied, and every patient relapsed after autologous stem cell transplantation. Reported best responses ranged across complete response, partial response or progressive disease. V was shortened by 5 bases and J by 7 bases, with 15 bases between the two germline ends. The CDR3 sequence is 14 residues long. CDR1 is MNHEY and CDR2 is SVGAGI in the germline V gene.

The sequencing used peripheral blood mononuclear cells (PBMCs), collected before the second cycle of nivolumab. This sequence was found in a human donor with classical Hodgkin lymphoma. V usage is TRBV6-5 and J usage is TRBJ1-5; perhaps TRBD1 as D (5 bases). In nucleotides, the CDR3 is TGTGCCAGCAGTCCCCGACAGATTGGACAGCCCCAGCATTTT. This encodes CASSPRQIGQPQHF.